The rows below give T cell receptor beta chains drawn from one sample of a study of blood T cells in healthy people across ages. From the 5' RACE reads, TCRdb called clonotypes with MiXCR, one entry per CDR3 protein. The table records 450,000 to 700,000 distinct CDR3 sequences, approximately 30% of them present only once. Sample: blood. The receptors were gathered from a woman aged 70-85 years in good health. Both conserved end residues are part of each CDR3. The D gene is left open where the match is weak. Clone size is given for some rows only: seen once, a few or many times, or a class if the clone is expanded.

v_call	d_call	clone_size	j_call	cdr3_length	cdr3_aa	cdr3_nt
TRBV29-1	.	.	TRBJ1-2	11	CSATPDYGYTF	TGCAGCGCTACCCCGGACTATGGCTACACCTTC
TRBV29-1	.	.	TRBJ1-2	13	CSVEWRGDYGYTF	TGCAGCGTTGAATGGAGAGGGGACTATGGCTACACCTTC
TRBV4-1	TRBD1	few	TRBJ1-2	14	CASSPGQLHYGYTF	TGCGCCAGCAGCCCGGGACAGCTCCACTATGGCTACACCTTC
TRBV9	.	few	TRBJ2-3	15	CASSVSGSSTDTQYF	TGTGCCAGCAGCGTCTCTGGATCTTCCACAGATACGCAGTATTTT
TRBV25-1	.	.	TRBJ1-3	16	CASSESTQGSGNTIYF	TGTGCCAGCAGTGAATCCACCCAGGGCTCTGGAAACACCATATATTTT
TRBV20-1	.	.	TRBJ2-3	11	CSARPGDTQYF	TGCAGTGCTCGACCGGGGGATACGCAGTATTTT
TRBV6-2/TRBV6-3	.	few	TRBJ2-1	12	CASSLSGGEQFF	TGTGCCAGCAGCCTTAGCGGAGGCGAGCAGTTCTTC
TRBV15	.	.	TRBJ2-1	15	CATSRDRNSYNEQFF	TGTGCCACCAGCAGAGACAGGAACTCCTACAATGAGCAGTTCTTC
TRBV12-3/TRBV12-4	.	few	TRBJ1-5	17	CASRRGGGVNSNQPQHF	TGTGCCAGCAGGAGAGGGGGAGGAGTAAATAGCAATCAGCCCCAGCATTTT
TRBV7-2	TRBD2	.	TRBJ2-1	16	CTSSFSRLAGNNEQFF	TGTACCAGCAGCTTCTCTAGGCTAGCGGGAAACAATGAGCAGTTCTTC
TRBV12-3/TRBV12-4	TRBD1	few	TRBJ2-7	13	CASSKQGRTEQYF	TGTGCCAGCTCGAAACAGGGGCGAACCGAGCAGTACTTC
TRBV5-1	TRBD2	many	TRBJ2-1	14	CASQFGGDVDEQFF	TGCGCCAGCCAATTTGGGGGGGATGTGGATGAGCAGTTCTTC
TRBV2	.	many	TRBJ1-2	17	CASRVTTLAGFNYGYTF	TGTGCCAGCAGAGTTACTACGCTGGCGGGGTTTAACTATGGCTACACCTTC
TRBV7-9	.	.	TRBJ2-2	15	CASSLTGSNTGELFF	TGTGCCAGCAGTTTGACAGGATCGAACACCGGGGAGCTGTTTTTT
TRBV7-2	.	.	TRBJ2-1	12	CASSLASGSQFF	TGTGCCAGCAGCTTAGCATCGGGGTCCCAGTTCTTC
TRBV24-1	.	.	TRBJ1-3	17	CATSDPTGGTSGNTIYF	TGTGCCACCAGTGACCCAACCGGGGGTACCTCTGGAAACACCATATATTTT
TRBV29-1	.	.	TRBJ1-2	13	CSVPGTDNYGYTF	TGCAGCGTCCCCGGGACCGATAACTATGGCTACACCTTC
TRBV20-1	.	few	TRBJ1-4	16	CSASQGPLATNEKLFF	TGCAGTGCTAGTCAGGGCCCTCTTGCAACTAATGAAAAACTGTTTTTT
TRBV20-1	TRBD2	many	TRBJ2-7	14	CSATSGASSYEQYF	TGCAGTGCTACTAGCGGGGCGAGCTCCTACGAGCAGTACTTC
TRBV20-1	.	.	TRBJ2-5	12	CSAVWAQETQYF	TGCAGTGCTGTATGGGCACAAGAGACCCAGTACTTC
TRBV12-3/TRBV12-4	.	few	TRBJ1-4	15	CASSFGAGLGEKLFF	TGTGCCAGCAGTTTCGGGGCAGGGTTAGGGGAAAAACTGTTTTTT
TRBV10-3	.	few	TRBJ2-1	15	CAIGEGGQARNEQFF	TGTGCCATCGGTGAAGGGGGACAAGCCCGCAATGAGCAGTTCTTC
TRBV10-3	.	few	TRBJ1-2	14	CAISESRSNYGYTF	TGTGCCATCAGTGAGTCAAGGTCTAACTATGGCTACACCTTC
TRBV20-1	TRBD1	few	TRBJ2-5	12	CSAGQGAEEQYF	TGCAGTGCGGGACAGGGGGCCGAAGAGCAGTACTTC
TRBV12-3/TRBV12-4	.	.	TRBJ2-3	16	CASSLETTSRVGTQYF	TGTGCCAGCAGTTTAGAGACTACCTCTCGGGTCGGTACGCAGTATTTT
TRBV4-1	.	.	TRBJ2-5	14	CASSYPGATRTQYF	TGCGCCAGCAGCTACCCCGGAGCGACGCGGACCCAGTACTTC
TRBV9	.	.	TRBJ2-5	13	CASSPHYQETQYF	TGTGCCAGCAGCCCACACTACCAAGAGACCCAGTACTTC
TRBV6-2/TRBV6-3	.	.	TRBJ2-7	16	CASSYSENPRTYEQYF	TGTGCCAGCAGTTACTCGGAAAACCCCCGGACCTACGAGCAGTACTTC
TRBV12-3/TRBV12-4	TRBD2	.	TRBJ2-2	14	CASSLQGGSGELFF	TGTGCCAGCAGTTTACAGGGCGGGAGCGGGGAGCTGTTTTTT
TRBV20-1	.	few	TRBJ2-1	12	CSARRVNNEQFF	TGCAGTGCTAGAAGGGTTAACAATGAGCAGTTCTTC
TRBV7-2	.	few	TRBJ1-2	14	CASSFIPANYGYTF	TGTGCCAGCAGCTTCATCCCAGCCAACTACGGCTACACCTTC
TRBV12-3/TRBV12-4	TRBD1	once	TRBJ1-4	15	CASRDKDRTNEKLFF	TGTGCCAGCAGGGATAAGGACAGGACTAATGAAAAACTGTTTTTT
TRBV11-2	TRBD1	few	TRBJ2-4	16	CASSKAGTGGKNIQYF	TGTGCCAGCAGCAAGGCCGGGACAGGGGGCAAAAACATTCAGTACTTC
TRBV2	.	few	TRBJ2-2	15	CASSGAGRNTGELFF	TGTGCCAGCAGTGGTGCGGGGAGGAACACCGGGGAGCTGTTTTTT
TRBV5-1	TRBD2	few	TRBJ2-1	16	CASSAWHSGGPNEQFF	TGCGCCAGCAGCGCTTGGCATAGCGGGGGGCCTAATGAGCAGTTCTTC
TRBV24-1	.	.	TRBJ2-3	16	CATSDQGGSSTDTQYF	TGTGCCACCAGTGACCAGGGGGGGTCTAGCACAGATACGCAGTATTTT
TRBV18	.	.	TRBJ2-2	14	CASSRQKNTGELFF	TGTGCCAGCTCACGTCAGAAGAACACCGGGGAGCTGTTTTTT
TRBV4-1	TRBD1	.	TRBJ1-1	16	CASSQNSGQGYTEAFF	TGCGCCAGCAGCCAAAATTCGGGACAGGGGTACACTGAAGCTTTCTTT
TRBV9	.	few	TRBJ2-7	15	CASSAATGPSYEQYF	TGTGCCAGCAGCGCTGCGACAGGTCCCTCCTACGAGCAGTACTTC
TRBV11-2	.	few	TRBJ1-2	12	CASSLTRGGYTF	TGTGCCAGCAGCTTAACCAGGGGTGGCTACACCTTC
TRBV6-2/TRBV6-3	.	.	TRBJ1-1	14	CASSYSRMNTEAFF	TGTGCCAGCAGTTACTCCCGAATGAACACTGAAGCTTTCTTT
TRBV20-1	.	few	TRBJ1-4	13	CSAEDTYNEKLFF	TGCAGTGCGGAGGACACCTATAATGAAAAACTGTTTTTT
TRBV5-1	TRBD2	few	TRBJ2-5	15	CASSLAAGVKETQYF	TGCGCCAGCAGCTTGGCGGCGGGGGTAAAAGAGACCCAGTACTTC
TRBV6-5	.	.	TRBJ2-7	13	CASSYDQSYEQYF	TGTGCCAGCAGTTACGACCAGTCCTACGAGCAGTACTTC
TRBV15	TRBD2	.	TRBJ2-1	15	CATSKSGTLYNEQFF	TGTGCCACCAGCAAAAGCGGGACCCTATACAATGAGCAGTTCTTC
TRBV12-3/TRBV12-4	.	.	TRBJ2-1	16	CASSFIPVSSYNEQFF	TGTGCCAGCAGTTTTATTCCGGTGAGCTCCTACAATGAGCAGTTCTTC
TRBV5-1	.	few	TRBJ1-1	16	CASSPEGGLRNTEAFF	TGCGCCAGCAGCCCGGAGGGCGGGCTTCGGAACACTGAAGCTTTCTTT
TRBV5-1	TRBD1	.	TRBJ2-5	13	CASSPTGSETQYF	TGCGCCAGCAGCCCGACAGGGAGCGAGACCCAGTACTTC
TRBV20-1	.	.	TRBJ2-3	12	CSPTGAADTQYF	TGCAGTCCCACCGGTGCCGCAGATACGCAGTACTTT
TRBV7-2	.	few	TRBJ2-5	17	CASSLFPGGGLEGTQYF	TGTGCCAGCAGCTTATTTCCTGGCGGGGGCCTCGAGGGGACCCAGTACTTC
TRBV10-3	TRBD1	once	TRBJ1-5	17	CAISERRTGGGNQPQHF	TGTGCCATCAGTGAAAGGCGGACAGGGGGCGGCAATCAGCCCCAGCATTTT
TRBV7-3	.	few	TRBJ1-2	15	CASSFDLGGNYGYTF	TGCGCCAGCAGCTTCGATCTGGGCGGGAACTATGGCTACACCTTC
TRBV5-1	.	.	TRBJ2-7	12	CASSYDNYEQCF	TGCGCCAGCAGCTATGATAACTACGAACAGTGCTTC